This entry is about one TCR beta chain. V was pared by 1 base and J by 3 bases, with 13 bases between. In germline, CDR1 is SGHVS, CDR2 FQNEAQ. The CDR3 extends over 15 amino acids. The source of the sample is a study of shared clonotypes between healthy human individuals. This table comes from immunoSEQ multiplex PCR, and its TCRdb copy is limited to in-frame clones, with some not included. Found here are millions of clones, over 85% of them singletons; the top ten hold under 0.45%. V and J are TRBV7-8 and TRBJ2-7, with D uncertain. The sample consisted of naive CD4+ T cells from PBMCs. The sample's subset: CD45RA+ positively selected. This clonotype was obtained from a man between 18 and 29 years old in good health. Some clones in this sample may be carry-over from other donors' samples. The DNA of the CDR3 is TGTGCCAGCAGCTTAGACCATTCCAAAGTCTACGAGCAGTACTTC. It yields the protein CASSLDHSKVYEQYF. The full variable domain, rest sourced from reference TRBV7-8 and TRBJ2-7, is GAGVSQSPRYKVAKRGQDVALRCDPISGHVSLFWYQQALGQGPEFLTYFQNEAQLDKSGLPSDRFFAERPEGSVSTLKIQRTQQEDSAVYLCASSLDHSKVYEQYFGPGTRLTVT.